This T cell receptor (beta chain) is drawn from a study of identical twins. It was template switching that added a universal primer site, and there were unique molecular identifiers on the cDNA. TCRdb passed the 5' RACE reads through MiXCR, listing each CDR3 protein once. Among some 500,000 distinct CDR3 sequences, roughly an eighth were seen once, and the ten largest hold approximately 1%. This clonotype showed up just once. Germline CDR1 is MNHNS and CDR2 is SASEGT. V was pared by 8 bases and J by 2 bases, with 4 bases of the junction left unmatched. This CDR3 comprises 14 residues. This same sample was also part of a study on yellow fever vaccine responses in identical twins.

The genes are TRBV6-1 and TRBJ2-1; TRBD1 matches 9 bases. Material for sequencing was CD4+ T cells sorted from blood. The TCR sequence derives from a young woman in good health. The CDR3 coding sequence is TGTGCCAGCGGCGACAGGGGGGCCTACAATGAGCAGTTCTTC. It translates to CASGDRGAYNEQFF.